A single sample is the source of the 17 T cell receptor beta chains below, sequenced in a study of cytomegalovirus exposure and HLA in healthy donors. The PCR contained 60 Vbeta and 13 Jbeta primers. Using immunoSEQ multiplex PCR, the repertoire was profiled, and TCRdb retains in-frame clones only, with some absent. This table has about 97,000 clones, 70% to 75% appearing once. Specimen: PBMCs. These receptor sequences come from a man aged 40-49 years in good health and CMV-seronegative.

This clone occurred a few times. The CDR3 spells CAISDRTSGGQGTQYF. The DNA for the CDR3 is TGTGCCATCAGTGACAGGACTAGCGGGGGACAGGGGACGCAGTATTTT. This chain connects TRBV10-3 to TRBJ2-3, with 13 nucleotides matching TRBD2. The CDR3 spans 16 residues. Germline trimming cut 3 bases from V and 9 bases from J; bases unmatched to any gene: 9. The V gene's germline CDR1 is ENHRY and CDR2 SYGVKD.

The rearrangement links TRBV27 to TRBJ2-5, with 10 bases lining up with TRBD2. Germline V gene sequence: CDR1 MNHEY, CDR2 SMNVEV (reference sequence). V lost 2 bases to trimming and J lost 10 bases; unmatched junction nucleotides: 7. This CDR3 spans 14 amino acids. In nucleotides, the CDR3 is TGTGCCAGCAGTTTAAGAACTAGCGGGGTGGACCAGTACTTC. This sequence encodes CASSLRTSGVDQYF.

This clone occurred many times. The DNA of the CDR3 is TGTGCCAGCAGAGGACTAGCGGGGGATTACGAGCAGTACTTC. It is translated as CASRGLAGDYEQYF. V and J are TRBV21-1 and TRBJ2-7; the D segment call TRBD2 is taken from the table without a DNA check. TRBV21-1 is a pseudogene segment. This CDR3 has 14 residues.

The chain is built from TRBV7-9 and TRBJ2-7; 8 nucleotides match TRBD1. This CDR3 spans 14 amino acids. The ends lost 3 bases at V and 3 bases at J; junction bases unmatched: 4. The germline gives CDR1 SEHNR, CDR2 FQNEAQ (reference sequence). CDR3: CASSFDRGFYEQYF. The DNA of the CDR3 is TGTGCCAGCAGCTTCGACAGGGGATTCTACGAGCAGTACTTC.

The chain carries TRBV6-5 and TRBJ2-7, with 7 bases that match TRBD2. This CDR3 is 14 amino acids long. CDR1 and CDR2 (germline): MNHEY, SVGAGI. V lost 2 bases and J lost 1; bases outside the gene matches: 2. CDR3 residues: CASSYRRESYEQYF. CDR3 DNA sequence: TGTGCCAGCAGTTACCGGCGGGAGTCCTACGAGCAGTACTTC.

This rearrangement joins TRBV6-5 to TRBJ2-3; possible D gene TRBD2, 6 bases. In germline, CDR1 is MNHEY, CDR2 SVGAGI. The V gene lost 5 bases and the J gene lost 3 bases, with 9 bases spanning the gap. This CDR3 spans 13 amino acids. This CDR3 is CASSRLVTDTQYF. DNA of the CDR3: TGTGCCAGCAGTCGACTAGTTACAGATACGCAGTATTTT.

The V and J genes are TRBV11-2 and TRBJ1-2, with a possible D match to TRBD1 (6 bases). Trimming removed 6 bases from V and 9 bases from J, with 17 bases in between. This CDR3 contains 13 residues. Germline assignment: CDR1 SGHAT and CDR2 FQNNGV. The CDR3 loop reads CASRRPGDYRYTF. As DNA, the CDR3 is TGTGCCAGCAGACGTCCAGGGGATTATCGCTACACCTTC.

The rearrangement links TRBV7-9 to TRBJ1-5; unclear D gene. Trimming removed 2 bases from V and 5 bases from J, with 7 bases in between. This CDR3 comprises 13 residues. Germline loops: CDR1 SEHNR, CDR2 FQNEAQ (reference sequence). Written as DNA, the CDR3 is TGTGCCAGCAGCTTACTCACAGATCAGCCCCAGCATTTT. Translation gives CASSLLTDQPQHF.

The chain joins TRBV27 to TRBJ2-7, with 8 positions matching TRBD2. The V gene end was trimmed by 6 bases and the J gene end by 2 bases; junction bases not matched to a gene: 9. The CDR3 runs 15 residues. Looked up from germline, CDR1 is MNHEY and CDR2 is SMNVEV (reference sequence). The CDR3 spells CASRSGSGGAYEQYF. The CDR3 DNA sequence: TGTGCCAGCAGGTCAGGAAGCGGGGGCGCCTACGAGCAGTACTTC.

This clone was counted between two and nine times. The rearrangement links TRBV29-1 to TRBJ1-2; the D gene is possibly TRBD1 (6 bases). The CDR3 extends over 15 amino acids. Deletions cut 4 bases from V and 8 bases from J, with 23 bases between. Germline V CDR1 and CDR2: SQVTM, ANQGSEA. The chain's CDR3 is CSVGLQTGPGGGYTF. CDR3 nucleotides: TGCAGCGTTGGGTTACAAACAGGACCTGGGGGCGGCTACACCTTC.

J is TRBJ1-2 and V is TRBV2, with D perhaps matching TRBD1 (5 bases). Trimming took 10 bases from V and 4 from J, leaving 13 bases between them. The CDR3 sequence is 12 residues long. The germline CDR1 and CDR2 sequences are SNHLY and FYNNEI. CDR3 nucleotide sequence: TGTGCCAATTTTGCAGGGATCTATGGCTACACCTTC. This translates into CANFAGIYGYTF.

This clone came up a few times. This chain connects TRBV15 to TRBJ1-1, with D possibly being TRBD1 (5 bases). Germline loops: CDR1 LNHNV, CDR2 YYDKDF (reference sequence). V shed 2 bases and J shed 7 bases, with 14 bases lying between them. The CDR3 runs to 14 residues. CDR3 sequence reads: CATSRSPVRGEAFF. CDR3 DNA sequence: TGTGCCACCAGCAGATCTCCGGTTAGGGGTGAAGCTTTCTTT.

In DNA form, the CDR3 reads TGTGCCAGCAGTTATCAGGATACAGGTATTCGCTACGAGCAGTACTTC. Its protein product is CASSYQDTGIRYEQYF. V usage is TRBV2 and J usage is TRBJ2-7; TRBD1 might be the D (5 bases). The CDR3 totals 16 residues. CDR1 SNHLY and CDR2 FYNNEI come from the germline V gene. V was trimmed by 5 bases and J by 3 bases, leaving 20 bases between them.

The chain is built from TRBV9 and TRBJ2-7; 10 bases are a match to TRBD2. Germline trimming cut 3 bases from V and 3 bases from J; bases unmatched to any gene: 6. The CDR3 spans 15 residues. Germline V lookup: CDR1 SGDLS, CDR2 YYNGEE. The CDR3 DNA reads TGTGCCAGCAGCGGCAGCGGGGGGGCTGTCTACGAGCAGTACTTC. Translated: CASSGSGGAVYEQYF.

This rearrangement joins TRBV18 to TRBJ1-4; TRBD1 agrees at 7 bases. J lost 4 bases, V lost 5 bases, and 4 bases had no gene match. The CDR3 extends over 14 amino acids. Germline V gene lookup returns CDR1 KGHSH and CDR2 LQKENI. The CDR3 DNA sequence: TGTGCCAGCTCAACAGGGGTCCTTAATGAAAAACTGTTTTTT. Residues: CASSTGVLNEKLFF.

The chain uses TRBV28 and TRBJ1-2; D not resolved. Germline lookup yields CDR1 MDHEN and CDR2 SYDVKM. The V and J ends lost 5 bases and 8 bases respectively, with 12 bases between them. The CDR3 length is 12 residues. This chain's CDR3 is CASSLGEGGYTF. The CDR3, as DNA: TGTGCCAGCAGTCTCGGGGAAGGCGGCTACACCTTC.

This clone came up a few times. This chain links TRBV6-1 with TRBJ1-5, with a tentative D call TRBD1 (6 bases). V lost 5 bases to trimming and J lost 6 bases, with 14 bases between them. The CDR3 has 14 amino acids. Germline V gene data show CDR1 as MNHNS and CDR2 as SASEGT. The CDR3 reads CASSTGIGGQPQHF. The DNA for the CDR3 is TGTGCCAGCAGTACGGGGATAGGGGGTCAGCCCCAGCATTTT.